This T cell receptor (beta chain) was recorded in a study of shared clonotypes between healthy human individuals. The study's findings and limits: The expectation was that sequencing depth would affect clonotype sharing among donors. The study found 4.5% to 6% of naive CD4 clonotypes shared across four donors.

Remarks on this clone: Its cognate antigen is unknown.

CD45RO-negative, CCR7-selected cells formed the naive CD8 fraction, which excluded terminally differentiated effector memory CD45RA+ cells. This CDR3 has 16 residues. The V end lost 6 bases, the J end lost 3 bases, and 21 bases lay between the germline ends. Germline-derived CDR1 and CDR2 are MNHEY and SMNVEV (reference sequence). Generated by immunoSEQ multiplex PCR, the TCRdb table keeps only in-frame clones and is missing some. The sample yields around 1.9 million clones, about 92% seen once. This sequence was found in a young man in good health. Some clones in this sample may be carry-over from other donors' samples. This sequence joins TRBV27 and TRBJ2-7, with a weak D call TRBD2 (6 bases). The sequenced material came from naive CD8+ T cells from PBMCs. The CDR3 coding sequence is TGTGCCAGCAGCAATCCGACGCTAGAGGAGGGCTACGAGCAGTACTTC. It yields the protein CASSNPTLEEGYEQYF.